The sequence of this T cell receptor (beta chain) was determined in a study of response to subunit inactivated influenza vaccine. Between the trimmed V and J ends, which lost 3 bases and 2 bases, there was a span of 8 bases. The CDR3 length is 14 residues. This clonotype showed up just a few times. TCRdb processed the RT-PCR reads anew with MiXCR; each CDR3 protein has one entry. The sample has about 570,000 distinct CDR3 sequences; approximately 10% are singletons. The sample also formed part of further work on T cells expressing NK-cell markers. That paper adds: Template switching by 5'RACE with UMIs generated the TCR beta cDNA. About six donors showed dominant NKG2C+ clonotypes comprising about 1.0-7.0% of their CD8+ T cells.

The sequences come from PBMCs from blood, collected on the day of vaccination. V is TRBV12-3 or TRBV12-4 and J is TRBJ1-3; D may be TRBD1 (6 bases). The receptor's source is a man aged 45 to 65 who received an inactivated influenza vaccine. The CDR3 spells CASSFKGAGNTIYF. The CDR3 DNA is TGTGCCAGCAGTTTTAAGGGGGCTGGAAACACCATATATTTT.